This entry concerns a single T cell receptor beta chain. Its antigen is still unknown. The data are from a study of T cells in Graves' hyperthyroidism and ophthalmopathy. Study outcomes and limitations: The model forecast ophthalmopathy, anticipating it by a median around 6.5 months before onset. Most thyroid clonotypes with frequency above 0.001 were detected in blood.

V was pared by 0 bases and J by 3 bases, with 12 bases between. Germline-derived CDR1 and CDR2 are SGDLS and YYNGEE. This CDR3 is built from 15 residues. Using RNA transcripts as the source, TCR beta CDR3 regions were amplified. HTBI primers drove first-round RT-PCR of the TCR CDR3. TCRdb re-derived calls from the multiplex PCR reads in MiXCR, one entry per CDR3 protein. The sample records hundreds of thousands of distinct CDR3 sequences, roughly 16% being singletons. This sample holds PBMCs from under 11 ml fresh peripheral blood. The V call is TRBV9, the J call TRBJ1-1; a possible D gene is TRBD1 (6 bases). The sequenced material came from blood. The receptor was isolated from a woman aged 25 to 39 with Graves' hyperthyroidism. The CDR3, as DNA: TGTGCCAGCAGCGTAGGGGGGCGTGCGGACACTGAAGCTTTCTTT. Translated, it gives CASSVGGRADTEAFF.